This record concerns one TCR beta chain sequence. What it binds is not known. CDR1 and CDR2 (germline): SGHNT, YYREEE (reference sequence). This CDR3 contains 15 residues. Trimming removed 5 bases at V and 0 bases at J, with 14 bases between. Here immunoSEQ multiplex PCR was the method, and the copy in TCRdb shows in-frame clones only, minus some. The table has 50,000 to 65,000 clones, 80% to 90% seen once. The data were obtained in a study of T cell responses to AZD1222 COVID-19 vaccine. General study findings and limits: The number of AZD1222 recipients seropositive at baseline was only five to seven.

Material: peripheral blood, obtained 28 days after the second AZD1222 dose. The chain couples TRBV5-4 to TRBJ1-1; possible D gene TRBD1, 5 bases. This clonotype was obtained from an adult who received the AZD1222 COVID-19 vaccine. DNA of the CDR3: TGTGCCAGCAGTTTTGGGGCTCTGGTGAACACTGAAGCTTTCTTT. Translation: CASSFGALVNTEAFF.